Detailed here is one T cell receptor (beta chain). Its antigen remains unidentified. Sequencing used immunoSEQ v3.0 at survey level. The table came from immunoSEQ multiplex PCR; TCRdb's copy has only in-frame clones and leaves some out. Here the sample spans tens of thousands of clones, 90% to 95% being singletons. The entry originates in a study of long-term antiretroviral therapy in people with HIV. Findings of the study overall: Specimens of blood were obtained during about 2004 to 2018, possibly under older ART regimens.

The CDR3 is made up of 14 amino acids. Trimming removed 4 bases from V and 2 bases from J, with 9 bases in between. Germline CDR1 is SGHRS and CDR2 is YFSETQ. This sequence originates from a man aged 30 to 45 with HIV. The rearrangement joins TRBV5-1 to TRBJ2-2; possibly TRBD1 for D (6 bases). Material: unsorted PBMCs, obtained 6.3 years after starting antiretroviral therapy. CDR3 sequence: CASSKGQNTGELFF. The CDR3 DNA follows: TGCGCCAGCAGCAAGGGACAAAACACCGGGGAGCTGTTTTTT.